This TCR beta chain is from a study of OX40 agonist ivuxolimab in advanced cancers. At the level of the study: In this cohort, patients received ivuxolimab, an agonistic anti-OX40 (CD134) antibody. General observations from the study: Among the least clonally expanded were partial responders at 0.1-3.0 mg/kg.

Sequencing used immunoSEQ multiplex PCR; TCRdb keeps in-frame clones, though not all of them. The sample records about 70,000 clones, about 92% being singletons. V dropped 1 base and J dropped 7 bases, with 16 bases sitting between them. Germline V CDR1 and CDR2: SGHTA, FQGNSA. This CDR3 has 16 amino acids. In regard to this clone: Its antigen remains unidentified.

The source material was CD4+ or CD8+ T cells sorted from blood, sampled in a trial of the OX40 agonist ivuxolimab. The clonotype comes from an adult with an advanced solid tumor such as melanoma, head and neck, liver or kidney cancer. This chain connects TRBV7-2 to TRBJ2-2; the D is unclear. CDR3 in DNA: TGTGCCAGCAGCTTAGTTCCGTTCCGGGTCGGCGGGGAGCTGTTTTTT. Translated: CASSLVPFRVGGELFF.